One and the same sample provided the 3 T cell receptor beta chains below, sequenced in a study of T cell repertoires in cytomegalovirus infection. TCRdb recomputed calls from the reads with MiXCR, one row per CDR3 protein. The sample consists of fewer than 850,000 distinct CDR3 sequences, just under 30% of them appearing once. These receptors are not linked to any known antigen. This specimen was cultured CD8+ T cells from PBMCs, taken from culture after CMV antigen stimulation. Receptors originate from a human donor in good health (CMV status not recorded). Some clones in this sample may be carry-over from other donors' samples.

The V call is TRBV6-6, the J call TRBJ2-7, with TRBD1 matching 9 bases. Trimming at V came to 6 bases and at J to 4 bases, leaving 7 bases not matched to a gene. Germline V gene data show CDR1 as MNHNY and CDR2 as SVGAGI (reference sequence). The CDR3 covers 14 residues. CDR3 amino acids: CASRTGTGRYEQYV. CDR3 coding DNA: TGTGCCAGCAGGACCGGGACAGGGAGATACGAGCAGTACGTC.

The gene calls are TRBV14 and TRBJ1-5, with unresolved D. The germline CDR1 and CDR2 sequences are SGHDN and FVKESK. The V end was cut by 2 bases, the J end by 7 bases, with 9 bases between. This CDR3 is built from 13 residues. This chain's CDR3 is CASSQSHRQPQHF. The DNA of the CDR3 is TGTGCCAGCAGCCAATCCCATAGGCAGCCCCAGCATTTT.

This clonotype has a count of ten or more. The chain couples TRBV7-8 to TRBJ1-2; TRBD1 might be the D (5 bases). V was clipped by 5 bases and J by 4 bases, with 26 bases between them. The CDR3 has 18 amino acids. The V gene's germline CDR1 is SGHVS and CDR2 FQNEAQ. The CDR3 here is CASSPGLGGTRAGYGYTF. The CDR3 DNA reads TGTGCCAGCAGCCCAGGCTTGGGGGGGACCCGAGCTGGCTATGGCTACACCTTC.